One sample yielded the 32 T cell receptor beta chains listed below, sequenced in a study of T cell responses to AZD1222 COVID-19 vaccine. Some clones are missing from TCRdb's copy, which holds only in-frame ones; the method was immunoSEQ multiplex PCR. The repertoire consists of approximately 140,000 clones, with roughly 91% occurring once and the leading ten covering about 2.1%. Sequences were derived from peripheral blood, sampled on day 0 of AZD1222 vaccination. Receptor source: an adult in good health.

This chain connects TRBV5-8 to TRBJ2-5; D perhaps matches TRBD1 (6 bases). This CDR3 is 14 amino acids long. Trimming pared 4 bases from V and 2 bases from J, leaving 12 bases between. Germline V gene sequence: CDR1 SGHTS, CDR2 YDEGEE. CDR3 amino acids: CASSNQGTQETQYF. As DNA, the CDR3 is TGTGCCAGCAGCAACCAGGGGACACAAGAGACCCAGTACTTC.

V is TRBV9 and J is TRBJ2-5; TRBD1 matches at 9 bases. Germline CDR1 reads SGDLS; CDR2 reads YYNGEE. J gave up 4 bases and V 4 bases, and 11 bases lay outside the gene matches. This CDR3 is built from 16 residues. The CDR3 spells CASSPTGGAAGETQYF. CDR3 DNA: TGTGCCAGCAGCCCTACAGGGGGCGCGGCAGGAGAGACCCAGTACTTC.

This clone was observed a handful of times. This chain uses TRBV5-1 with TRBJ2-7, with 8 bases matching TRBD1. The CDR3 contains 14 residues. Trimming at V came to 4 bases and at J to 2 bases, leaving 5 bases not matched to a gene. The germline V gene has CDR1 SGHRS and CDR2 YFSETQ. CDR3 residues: CASSKDRAPYEQYF. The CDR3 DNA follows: TGCGCCAGCAGCAAGGACAGGGCCCCCTACGAGCAGTACTTC.

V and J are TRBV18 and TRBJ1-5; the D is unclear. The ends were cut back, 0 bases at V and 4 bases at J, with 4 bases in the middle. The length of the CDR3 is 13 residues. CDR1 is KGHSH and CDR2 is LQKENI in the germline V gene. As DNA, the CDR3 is TGTGCCAGCTCACCACCGGGGAATCAGCCCCAGCATTTT. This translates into CASSPPGNQPQHF. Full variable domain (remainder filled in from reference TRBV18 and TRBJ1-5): NAGVMQNPRHLVRRRGQEARLRCSPMKGHSHVYWYRQLPEEGLKFMVYLQKENIIDESGMPKERFSAEFPKEGPSILRIQQVVRGDSAAYFCASSPPGNQPQHFGDGTRLSIL.

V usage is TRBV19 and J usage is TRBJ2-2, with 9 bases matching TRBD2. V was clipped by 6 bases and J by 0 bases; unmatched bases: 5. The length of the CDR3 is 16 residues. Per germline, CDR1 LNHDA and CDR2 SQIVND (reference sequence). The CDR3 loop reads CASSHERGANTGELFF. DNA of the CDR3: TGTGCCAGTAGCCACGAGCGGGGGGCGAACACCGGGGAGCTGTTTTTT.

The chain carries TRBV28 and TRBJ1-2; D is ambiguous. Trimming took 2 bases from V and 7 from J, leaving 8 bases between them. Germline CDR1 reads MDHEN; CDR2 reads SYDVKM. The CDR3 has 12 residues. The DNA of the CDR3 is TGTGCCAGCAGTTTAGAGCTCGGTGGCTACACCTTC. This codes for CASSLELGGYTF.

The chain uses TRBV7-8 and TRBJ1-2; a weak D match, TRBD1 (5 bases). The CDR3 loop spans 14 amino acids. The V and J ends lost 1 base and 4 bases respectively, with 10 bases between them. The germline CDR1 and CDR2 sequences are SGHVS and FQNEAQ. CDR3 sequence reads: CASSLDVGGYGYTF. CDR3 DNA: TGTGCCAGCAGCTTAGATGTGGGGGGCTATGGCTACACCTTC.

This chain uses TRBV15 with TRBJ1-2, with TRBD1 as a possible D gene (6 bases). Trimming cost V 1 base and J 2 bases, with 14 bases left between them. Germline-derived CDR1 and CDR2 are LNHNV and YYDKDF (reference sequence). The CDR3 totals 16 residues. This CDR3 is CATSRGTDRSNYGYTF. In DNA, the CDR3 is TGTGCCACCAGCAGAGGGACCGACAGGAGCAACTATGGCTACACCTTC.

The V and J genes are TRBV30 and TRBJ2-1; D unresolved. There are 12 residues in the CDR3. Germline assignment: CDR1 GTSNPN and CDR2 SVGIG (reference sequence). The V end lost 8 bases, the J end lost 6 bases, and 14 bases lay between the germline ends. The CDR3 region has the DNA TGTGCCGGCCTACTACCCTCCAATGAGCAGTTCTTC. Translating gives CAGLLPSNEQFF.

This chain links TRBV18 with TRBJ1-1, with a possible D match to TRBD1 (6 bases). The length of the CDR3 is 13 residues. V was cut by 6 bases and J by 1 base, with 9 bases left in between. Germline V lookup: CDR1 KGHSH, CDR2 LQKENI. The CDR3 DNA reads TGTGCCAGCTCCGGGACACAGAACACTGAAGCTTTCTTT. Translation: CASSGTQNTEAFF.

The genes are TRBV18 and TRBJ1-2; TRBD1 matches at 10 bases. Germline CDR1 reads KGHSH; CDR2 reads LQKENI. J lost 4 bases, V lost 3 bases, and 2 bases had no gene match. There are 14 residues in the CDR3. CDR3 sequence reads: CASSPGQGVYGYTF. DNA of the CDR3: TGTGCCAGCTCACCCGGACAGGGGGTCTATGGCTACACCTTC. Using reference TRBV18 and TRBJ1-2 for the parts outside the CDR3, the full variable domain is NAGVMQNPRHLVRRRGQEARLRCSPMKGHSHVYWYRQLPEEGLKFMVYLQKENIIDESGMPKERFSAEFPKEGPSILRIQQVVRGDSAAYFCASSPGQGVYGYTFGSGTRLTVV.

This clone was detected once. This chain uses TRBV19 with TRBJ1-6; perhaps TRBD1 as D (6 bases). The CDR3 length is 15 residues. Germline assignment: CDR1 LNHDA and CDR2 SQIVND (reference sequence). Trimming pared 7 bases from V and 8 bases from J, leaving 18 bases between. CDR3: CASTQGRELDSPLHF. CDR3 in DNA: TGTGCCAGTACCCAGGGGCGGGAATTGGATTCACCCCTCCACTTT.

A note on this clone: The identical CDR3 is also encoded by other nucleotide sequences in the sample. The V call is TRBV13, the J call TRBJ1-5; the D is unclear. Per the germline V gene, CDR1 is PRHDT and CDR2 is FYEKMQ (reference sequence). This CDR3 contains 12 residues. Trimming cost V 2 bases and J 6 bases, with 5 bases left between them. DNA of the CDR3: TGTGCCAGCAGCTTATTGGGTCAGCCCCAGCATTTT. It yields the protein CASSLLGQPQHF.

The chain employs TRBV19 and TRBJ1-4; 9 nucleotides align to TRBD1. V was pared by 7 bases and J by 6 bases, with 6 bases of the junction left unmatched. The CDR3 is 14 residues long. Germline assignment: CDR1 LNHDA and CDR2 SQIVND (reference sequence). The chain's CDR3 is CASTYRGLDEKLFF. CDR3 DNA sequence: TGTGCCAGTACGTACAGGGGGCTAGATGAAAAACTGTTTTTT.

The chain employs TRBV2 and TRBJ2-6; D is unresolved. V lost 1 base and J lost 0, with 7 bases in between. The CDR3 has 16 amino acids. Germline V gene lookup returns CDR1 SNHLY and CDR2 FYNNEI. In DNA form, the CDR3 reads TGTGCCAGCAGTGAAGTAGGCCTCTCTGGGGCCAACGTCCTGACTTTC. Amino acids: CASSEVGLSGANVLTF.

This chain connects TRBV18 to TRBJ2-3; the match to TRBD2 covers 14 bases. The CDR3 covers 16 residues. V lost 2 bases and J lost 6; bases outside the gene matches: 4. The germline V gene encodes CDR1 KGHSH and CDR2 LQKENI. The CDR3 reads CASSPGTSGSWDTQYF. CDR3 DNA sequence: TGTGCCAGCTCACCAGGGACTAGCGGGAGTTGGGATACGCAGTATTTT.

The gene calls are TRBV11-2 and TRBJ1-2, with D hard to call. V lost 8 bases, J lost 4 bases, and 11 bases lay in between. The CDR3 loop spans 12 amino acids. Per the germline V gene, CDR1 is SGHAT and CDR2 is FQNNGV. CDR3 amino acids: CASLDGIYGYTF. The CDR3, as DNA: TGTGCCAGCTTAGACGGGATCTATGGCTACACCTTC. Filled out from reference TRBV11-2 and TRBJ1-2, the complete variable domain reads EAGVAQSPRYKIIEKRQSVAFWCNPISGHATLYWYQQILGQGPKLLIQFQNNGVVDDSQLPKDRFSAERLKGVDSTLKIQPAKLEDSAVYLCASLDGIYGYTFGSGTRLTVV.

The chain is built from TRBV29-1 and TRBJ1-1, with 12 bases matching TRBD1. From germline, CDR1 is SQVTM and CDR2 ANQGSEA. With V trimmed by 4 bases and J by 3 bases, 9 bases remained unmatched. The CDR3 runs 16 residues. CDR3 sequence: CSVGRRDRGRDTEAFF. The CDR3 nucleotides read TGCAGCGTTGGGAGGCGGGACAGGGGGCGAGACACTGAAGCTTTCTTT.

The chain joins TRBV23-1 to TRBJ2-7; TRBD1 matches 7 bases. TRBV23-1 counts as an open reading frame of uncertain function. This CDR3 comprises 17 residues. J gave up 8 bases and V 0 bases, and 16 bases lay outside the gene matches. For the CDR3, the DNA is TGCGCCAGCAGTCAATCTATCCCAAGGGGGCCCATACCCAAGCAGTACTTC. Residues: CASSQSIPRGPIPKQYF.

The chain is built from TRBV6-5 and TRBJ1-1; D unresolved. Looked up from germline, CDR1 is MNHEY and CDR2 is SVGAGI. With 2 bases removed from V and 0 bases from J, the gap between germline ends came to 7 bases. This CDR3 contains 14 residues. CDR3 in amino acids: CASSYGYMNTEAFF. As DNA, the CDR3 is TGTGCCAGCAGTTACGGATACATGAACACTGAAGCTTTCTTT.

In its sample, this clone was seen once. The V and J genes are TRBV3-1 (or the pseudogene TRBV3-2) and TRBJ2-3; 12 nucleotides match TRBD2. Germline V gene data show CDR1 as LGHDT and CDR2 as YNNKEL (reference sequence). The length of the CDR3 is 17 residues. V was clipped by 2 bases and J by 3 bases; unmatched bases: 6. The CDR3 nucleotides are TGTGCCAGCAGCCAATCGACTAGCGGGGGTGAGACAGATACGCAGTATTTT. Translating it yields CASSQSTSGGETDTQYF.

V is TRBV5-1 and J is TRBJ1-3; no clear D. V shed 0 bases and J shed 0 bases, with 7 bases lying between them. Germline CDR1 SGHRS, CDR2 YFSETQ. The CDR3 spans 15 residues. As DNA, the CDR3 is TGCGCCAGCAGCTTGGATATAAACTCTGGAAACACCATATATTTT. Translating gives CASSLDINSGNTIYF. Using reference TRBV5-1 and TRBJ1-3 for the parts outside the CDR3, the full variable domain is KAGVTQTPRYLIKTRGQQVTLSCSPISGHRSVSWYQQTPGQGLQFLFEYFSETQRNKGNFPGRFSGRQFSNSRSEMNVSTLELGDSALYLCASSLDINSGNTIYFGEGSWLTVV.

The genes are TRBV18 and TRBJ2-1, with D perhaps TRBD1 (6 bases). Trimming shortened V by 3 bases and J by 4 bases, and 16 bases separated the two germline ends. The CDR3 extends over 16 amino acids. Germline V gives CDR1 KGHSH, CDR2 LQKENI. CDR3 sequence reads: CASSPPDRSAYNEQFF. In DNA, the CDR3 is TGTGCCAGCTCACCCCCGGACAGATCGGCGTACAATGAGCAGTTCTTC. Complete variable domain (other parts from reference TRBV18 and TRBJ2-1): NAGVMQNPRHLVRRRGQEARLRCSPMKGHSHVYWYRQLPEEGLKFMVYLQKENIIDESGMPKERFSAEFPKEGPSILRIQQVVRGDSAAYFCASSPPDRSAYNEQFFGPGTRLTVL.

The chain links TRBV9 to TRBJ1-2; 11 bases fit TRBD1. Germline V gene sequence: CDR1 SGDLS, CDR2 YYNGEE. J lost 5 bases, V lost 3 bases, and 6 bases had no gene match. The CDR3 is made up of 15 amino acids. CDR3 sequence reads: CASSAPGQGAYGYTF. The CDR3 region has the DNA TGTGCCAGCAGCGCCCCCGGACAGGGGGCTTATGGCTACACCTTC. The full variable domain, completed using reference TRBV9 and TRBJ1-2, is DSGVTQTPKHLITATGQRVTLRCSPRSGDLSVYWYQQSLDQGLQFLIQYYNGEERAKGNILERFSAQQFPDLHSELNLSSLELGDSALYFCASSAPGQGAYGYTFGSGTRLTVV.

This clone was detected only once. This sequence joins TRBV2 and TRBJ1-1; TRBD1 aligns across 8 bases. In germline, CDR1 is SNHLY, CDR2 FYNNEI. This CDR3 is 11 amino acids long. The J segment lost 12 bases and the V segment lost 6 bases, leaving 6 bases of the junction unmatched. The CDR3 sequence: CASSVTGGTFF. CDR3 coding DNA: TGTGCCAGCAGCGTAACAGGGGGAACTTTCTTT.

DNA of the CDR3: TGTGCCAGCAGTTTATACACTAGCGGGAGTTCAGAGACCCAGTACTTC. Translated: CASSLYTSGSSETQYF. The chain employs TRBV27 and TRBJ2-5; TRBD2 matches 11 bases. The CDR3 runs 16 residues. The V and J ends lost 1 base and 4 bases, in that order; junction bases with no gene match: 5. The germline V gene encodes CDR1 MNHEY and CDR2 SMNVEV (reference sequence).

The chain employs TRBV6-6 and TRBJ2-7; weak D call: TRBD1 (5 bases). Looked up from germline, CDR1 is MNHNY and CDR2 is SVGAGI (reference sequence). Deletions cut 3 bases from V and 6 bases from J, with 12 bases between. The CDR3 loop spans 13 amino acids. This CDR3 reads CASSYRGWGEQYF. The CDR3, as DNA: TGTGCCAGCAGTTATAGGGGCTGGGGCGAGCAGTACTTC.

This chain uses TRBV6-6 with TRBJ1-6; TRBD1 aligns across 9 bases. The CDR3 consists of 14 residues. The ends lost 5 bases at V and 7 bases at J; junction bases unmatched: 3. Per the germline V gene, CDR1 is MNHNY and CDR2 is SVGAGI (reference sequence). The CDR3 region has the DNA TGTGCCAGCAGTGGGACAGGGATGAATTCACCCCTCCACTTT. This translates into CASSGTGMNSPLHF.

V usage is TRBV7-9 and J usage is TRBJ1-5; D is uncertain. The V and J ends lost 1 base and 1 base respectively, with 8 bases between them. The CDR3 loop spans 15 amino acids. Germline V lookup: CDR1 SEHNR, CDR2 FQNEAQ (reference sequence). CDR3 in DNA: TGTGCCAGCAGCTTAGTGGGTGGCAGCAATCAGCCCCAGCATTTT. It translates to CASSLVGGSNQPQHF.

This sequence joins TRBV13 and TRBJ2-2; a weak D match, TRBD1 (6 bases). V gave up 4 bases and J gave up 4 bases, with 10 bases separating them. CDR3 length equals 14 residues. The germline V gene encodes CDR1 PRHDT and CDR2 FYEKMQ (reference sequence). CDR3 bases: TGTGCCAGCAGCTCAGGGGCGGGCACCGGGGAGCTGTTTTTT. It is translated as CASSSGAGTGELFF. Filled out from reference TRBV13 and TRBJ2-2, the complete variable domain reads AAGVIQSPRHLIKEKRETATLKCYPIPRHDTVYWYQQGPGQDPQFLISFYEKMQSDKGSIPDRFSAQQFSDYHSELNMSSLELGDSALYFCASSSGAGTGELFFGEGSRLTVL.

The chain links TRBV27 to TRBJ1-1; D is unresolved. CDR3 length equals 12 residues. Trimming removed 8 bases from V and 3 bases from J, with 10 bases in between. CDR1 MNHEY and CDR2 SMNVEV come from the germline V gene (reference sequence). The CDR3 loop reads CASSGVYTEAFF. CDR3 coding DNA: TGTGCCAGCTCTGGGGTCTACACTGAAGCTTTCTTT.

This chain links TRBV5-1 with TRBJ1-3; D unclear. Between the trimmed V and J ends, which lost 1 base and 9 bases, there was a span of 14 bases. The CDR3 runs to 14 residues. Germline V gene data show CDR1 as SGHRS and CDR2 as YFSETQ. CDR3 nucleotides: TGCGCCAGCAGCTTGTCAGGCCCTGAGGGCACCATATATTTT. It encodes CASSLSGPEGTIYF.